These T cell receptor beta chains were read from a single sample in a study of cytomegalovirus exposure and HLA in healthy donors. Clones were read by immunoSEQ multiplex PCR, and TCRdb kept only the in-frame ones, dropping some. The data show around 140,000 clones, and the top ten clones hold 0.96%. What was sequenced was PBMCs. The receptors originated from a male donor in good health and CMV-seronegative. CDR3s leave out the opening cysteine and the closing phenylalanine or tryptophan. Fields, in order: V gene, J gene, CDR3 protein.

V gene: TRBV5-1; J gene: TRBJ2-2; CDR3 protein: ASKRLGNTGELF
V gene: TRBV18; J gene: TRBJ2-7; CDR3 protein: ASSPAPGVPLYEQY
V gene: TRBV4-1; J gene: TRBJ1-5; CDR3 protein: ASSQERGQGSQPQH
V gene: TRBV5-8; J gene: TRBJ2-7; CDR3 protein: ASSFGQNYEQY
V gene: TRBV6-5; J gene: TRBJ2-1; CDR3 protein: ASSVAGIFYNEQF
V gene: TRBV18; J gene: TRBJ2-7; CDR3 protein: ASSPKERTYEQY
V gene: TRBV4-1; J gene: TRBJ2-7; CDR3 protein: ASSQDSWQTYEQY
V gene: TRBV6-6; J gene: TRBJ2-2; CDR3 protein: ASSSLANTGELF
V gene: TRBV6-1; J gene: TRBJ1-2; CDR3 protein: ASRLLDRLDYGYT
V gene: TRBV6-6; J gene: TRBJ2-7; CDR3 protein: ASSSPGQSSYEQY
V gene: TRBV10-3; J gene: TRBJ2-7; CDR3 protein: AISEVADEQY
V gene: TRBV25-1; J gene: TRBJ1-1; CDR3 protein: ASRTRYTEAF
V gene: TRBV2; J gene: TRBJ2-5; CDR3 protein: ASGAEETQY
V gene: TRBV4-2; J gene: TRBJ2-4; CDR3 protein: ASSQELASAKNIQY
V gene: TRBV4-3; J gene: TRBJ1-6; CDR3 protein: ASSQDWRNSPLH
V gene: TRBV6-5; J gene: TRBJ1-1; CDR3 protein: ASTRSGTGNTEAF
V gene: TRBV5-1; J gene: TRBJ2-5; CDR3 protein: ASSLVVRGRGQETQY
V gene: TRBV30; J gene: TRBJ1-2; CDR3 protein: AWRWVGGGYT
V gene: TRBV15; J gene: TRBJ1-3; CDR3 protein: ATSRDRKRGNTIY
V gene: TRBV25-1; J gene: TRBJ2-7; CDR3 protein: ASSPWGTGFYEQY
V gene: TRBV10-3; J gene: TRBJ1-5; CDR3 protein: AISEEGNQPQH
V gene: TRBV5-6; J gene: TRBJ1-1; CDR3 protein: ASSVRQGHTEAF
V gene: TRBV5-6; J gene: TRBJ1-1; CDR3 protein: ASGRLDPGDEAF
V gene: TRBV5-1; J gene: TRBJ2-2; CDR3 protein: ASSFTPTNTGELF
V gene: TRBV29-1; J gene: TRBJ2-3; CDR3 protein: SVDSSGRADTQY
V gene: TRBV5-1; J gene: TRBJ2-5; CDR3 protein: ASSEGPGHYQETQY
V gene: TRBV19; J gene: TRBJ1-4; CDR3 protein: ASSNTQNNEKLF
V gene: TRBV2; J gene: TRBJ1-6; CDR3 protein: ASLRQVYNSPLH
V gene: TRBV4-2; J gene: TRBJ1-1; CDR3 protein: ASSQHLGGGNTEAF
V gene: TRBV9; J gene: TRBJ2-3; CDR3 protein: ASGTTRRGVITDTQY
V gene: TRBV5-1; J gene: TRBJ2-1; CDR3 protein: ASSLQVSSYNEQF
V gene: TRBV6-6; J gene: TRBJ2-7; CDR3 protein: ASSPRGSGRYEQY
V gene: TRBV30; J gene: TRBJ1-6; CDR3 protein: AGSRRDNSPLH
V gene: TRBV28; J gene: TRBJ1-3; CDR3 protein: ASSPPSSSGNTIY
V gene: TRBV28; J gene: TRBJ1-5; CDR3 protein: ASRGGGAVGNQPQH
V gene: TRBV12-5; J gene: TRBJ2-1; CDR3 protein: ASGGTSGMGF
V gene: TRBV27; J gene: TRBJ1-1; CDR3 protein: ASMRNREMNTEAF
V gene: TRBV25-1; J gene: TRBJ2-3; CDR3 protein: ASTRDRFTDTQY
V gene: TRBV7-9; J gene: TRBJ1-2; CDR3 protein: ASSLYGDYGYT
V gene: TRBV5-6; J gene: TRBJ2-2; CDR3 protein: ASSLEGQGIDTGELF
V gene: TRBV5-4; J gene: TRBJ2-3; CDR3 protein: ASSYQGGRADTQY
V gene: TRBV5-1; J gene: TRBJ2-5; CDR3 protein: ASSLSPGQGGETQY
V gene: TRBV19; J gene: TRBJ2-7; CDR3 protein: ASSPPLGRSYEQY
V gene: TRBV29-1; J gene: TRBJ1-4; CDR3 protein: SVARGTGGEKLF
V gene: TRBV7-6; J gene: TRBJ2-7; CDR3 protein: ASSRGTAGSYEQY
V gene: TRBV28; J gene: TRBJ1-2; CDR3 protein: ASRGTGVEDYGYT
V gene: TRBV7-9; J gene: TRBJ2-1; CDR3 protein: ASSAAQELYNEQF
V gene: TRBV5-6; J gene: TRBJ1-2; CDR3 protein: ASRQGVEGYT
V gene: TRBV30; J gene: TRBJ1-3; CDR3 protein: AWTPGRVGNTIY
V gene: TRBV6-1; J gene: TRBJ1-5; CDR3 protein: ASMEVFNQPQH